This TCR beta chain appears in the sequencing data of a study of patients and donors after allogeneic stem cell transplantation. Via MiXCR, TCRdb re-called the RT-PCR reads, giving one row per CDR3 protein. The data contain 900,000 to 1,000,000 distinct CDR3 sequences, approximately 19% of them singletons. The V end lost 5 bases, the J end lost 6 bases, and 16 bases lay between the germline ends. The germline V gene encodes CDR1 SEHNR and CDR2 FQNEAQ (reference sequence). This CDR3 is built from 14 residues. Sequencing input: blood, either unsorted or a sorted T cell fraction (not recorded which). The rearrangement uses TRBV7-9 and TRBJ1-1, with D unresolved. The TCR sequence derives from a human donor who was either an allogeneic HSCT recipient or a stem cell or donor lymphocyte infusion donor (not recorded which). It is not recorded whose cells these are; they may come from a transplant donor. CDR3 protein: CASSLQWTRAEAFF. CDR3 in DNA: TGTGCCAGCAGCCTACAGTGGACGAGGGCTGAAGCTTTCTTT.